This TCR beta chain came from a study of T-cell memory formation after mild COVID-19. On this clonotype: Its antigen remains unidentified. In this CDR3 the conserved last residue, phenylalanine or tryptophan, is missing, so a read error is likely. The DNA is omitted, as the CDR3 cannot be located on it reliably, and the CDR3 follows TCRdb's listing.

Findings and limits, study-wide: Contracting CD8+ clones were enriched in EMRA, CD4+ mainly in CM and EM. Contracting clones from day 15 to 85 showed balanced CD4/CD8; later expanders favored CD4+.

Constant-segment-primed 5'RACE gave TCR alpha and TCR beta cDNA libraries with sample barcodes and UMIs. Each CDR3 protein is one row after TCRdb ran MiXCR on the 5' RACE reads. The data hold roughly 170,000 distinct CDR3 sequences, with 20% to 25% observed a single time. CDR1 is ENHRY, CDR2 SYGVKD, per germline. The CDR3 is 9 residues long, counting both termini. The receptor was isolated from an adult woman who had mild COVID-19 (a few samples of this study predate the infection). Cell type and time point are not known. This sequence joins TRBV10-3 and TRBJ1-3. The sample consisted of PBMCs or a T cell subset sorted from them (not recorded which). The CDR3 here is CAISDGPLI.